One and the same sample provided the 2 T cell receptor beta chains below, sequenced in a study of OX40 agonist ivuxolimab in advanced cancers. Produced via immunoSEQ multiplex PCR; TCRdb's table is partial and in-frame only. The sample carries some 74,000 clones, approximately 85% recorded once. Sequenced material: CD4+ or CD8+ T cells sorted from blood, taken in a trial of the OX40 agonist ivuxolimab. Receptors originate from an adult with an advanced solid tumor such as melanoma, head and neck, liver or kidney cancer.

This chain uses TRBV5-4 with TRBJ1-1, with D perhaps TRBD1 (5 bases). The CDR3 consists of 14 residues. The V gene's germline CDR1 is SGHNT and CDR2 YYREEE (reference sequence). Trimming cost V 4 bases and J 3 bases, with 13 bases left between them. CDR3 sequence: CASSPALQDTEAFF. CDR3 coding DNA: TGTGCCAGCAGCCCGGCGCTACAGGACACTGAAGCTTTCTTT. Full variable domain (rest looked up from reference TRBV5-4 and TRBJ1-1): ETGVTQSPTHLIKTRGQQVTLRCSSQSGHNTVSWYQQALGQGPQFIFQYYREEENGRGNFPPRFSGLQFPNYSSELNVNALELDDSALYLCASSPALQDTEAFFGQGTRLTVV.

The V call is TRBV4-1, the J call TRBJ1-2; D is unclear. This CDR3 region has 14 residues. Germline V CDR1 and CDR2: MGHRA, YSYEKL. The ends were cut back, 1 base at V and 8 bases at J, with 14 bases in the middle. CDR3 in amino acids: CASSQVPEGGGYTF. CDR3 nucleotides: TGCGCCAGCAGCCAAGTTCCAGAAGGTGGAGGCTACACCTTC.